Listed here are 28 T cell receptor beta chains from one sample, sequenced in a study of T-cell memory formation after mild COVID-19. Via MiXCR, TCRdb re-called the 5' RACE reads, giving one row per CDR3 protein. The sample includes 500,000 to 550,000 distinct CDR3 sequences, 20% of them seen just once. Sequencing used PBMCs or a T cell subset sorted from them (not recorded which). The receptor source for this set is an adult woman who had mild COVID-19 (a few samples of this study predate the infection). Cell type and time point are not known.

The genes are TRBV4-1 and TRBJ2-7; D call uncertain. Germline loops: CDR1 MGHRA, CDR2 YSYEKL. The CDR3 is 14 residues long. With 0 bases removed from V and 3 bases from J, the gap between germline ends came to 9 bases. CDR3 protein: CASSQEGIGYEQYF. CDR3 in DNA: TGCGCCAGCAGCCAAGAGGGGATTGGCTACGAGCAGTACTTC.

This clonotype was seen only a few times. The V and J genes are TRBV7-2 and TRBJ2-1; D is perhaps TRBD1 (5 bases). The ends were cut back, 5 bases at V and 4 bases at J, with 12 bases in the middle. Germline V lookup: CDR1 SGHTA, CDR2 FQGNSA. The CDR3 covers 14 residues. The CDR3 DNA reads TGTGCCAGCAGCGCTCTCGACAGTTACAATGAGCAGTTCTTC. Encoded protein: CASSALDSYNEQFF.

V usage is TRBV7-9 and J usage is TRBJ2-7; 7 bases map to TRBD1. CDR3 length: 13 amino acids. CDR1 and CDR2 (germline): SEHNR, FQNEAQ (reference sequence). V lost 10 bases, J lost 4 bases, and 10 bases stayed unmatched. The CDR3 nucleotides read TGTGCCACCTCAGGGACAGCCTATTACGAGCAGTACTTC. This encodes CATSGTAYYEQYF.

This rearrangement joins TRBV5-6 to TRBJ2-7; 7 bases are shared with TRBD1. Per germline, CDR1 SGHDT and CDR2 YYEEEE. This CDR3 is 13 amino acids long. The V gene end was trimmed by 4 bases and the J gene end by 3 bases; junction bases not matched to a gene: 4. CDR3 protein: CASSRDSLYEQYF. In DNA, the CDR3 is TGTGCCAGCAGCCGGGACAGTCTCTACGAGCAGTACTTC.

DNA of the CDR3: TGTGCCAGCAGCTCCGGACTAGCGGGGACCCGGACCCAGTACTTC. Its translation is CASSSGLAGTRTQYF. This sequence joins TRBV11-2 and TRBJ2-5, with 12 bases that match TRBD2. CDR3 length: 15 amino acids. Trimming cost V 4 bases and J 7 bases; bases outside gene matches: 7. Germline V gives CDR1 SGHAT, CDR2 FQNNGV.

Here the CDR3 DNA reads TGTGCCAGCAGCATCGGGACAACAGATACGCAGTATTTT. Residues: CASSIGTTDTQYF. This chain links TRBV7-9 with TRBJ2-3, with D perhaps TRBD1 (6 bases). Per the germline V gene, CDR1 is SEHNR and CDR2 is FQNEAQ (reference sequence). The ends were cut back, 5 bases at V and 3 bases at J, with 9 bases in the middle. The CDR3 spans 13 residues.

In its sample, this clonotype was seen a few times. The chain is built from TRBV7-9 and TRBJ2-6, with D hard to call. CDR3 length: 17 residues. The germline gives CDR1 SEHNR, CDR2 FQNEAQ (reference sequence). V was pared by 0 bases and J by 0 bases, with 9 bases between. The DNA for the CDR3 is TGTGCCAGCAGCTTAGCCCCTCTATACTCTGGGGCCAACGTCCTGACTTTC. It codes for CASSLAPLYSGANVLTF.

This clonotype was counted a few times. This chain connects TRBV6-5 to TRBJ1-2, with 8 nucleotides matching TRBD1. V lost 0 bases and J lost 2; bases outside the gene matches: 5. Germline V gene lookup returns CDR1 MNHEY and CDR2 SVGAGI. CDR3 length: 16 amino acids. CDR3 sequence (DNA): TGTGCCAGCAGTTACTCATGGACAGGGATCAACTATGGCTACACCTTC. Protein sequence: CASSYSWTGINYGYTF.

This clonotype was observed a few times. The J gene is TRBJ2-1, the V gene TRBV29-1; 9 positions agree with TRBD1. V trimming: 6 bases; J trimming: 9 bases; junction bases outside the gene matches: 9. Germline CDR1 and CDR2: SQVTM and ANQGSEA. This CDR3 contains 13 residues. CDR3 in DNA: TGCAGCGTCTTGACAGGGGGACCAGGTGAGCAGTTCTTC. As protein: CSVLTGGPGEQFF.

The rearrangement links TRBV7-6 to TRBJ1-6, with 8 positions matching TRBD1. Germline CDR1 SGHVS, CDR2 FNYEAQ. This CDR3 spans 16 amino acids. V was clipped by 5 bases and J by 7 bases; unmatched bases: 10. This chain's CDR3 is CASSPGQGGLNSPLHF. For the CDR3, the DNA is TGTGCCAGCAGCCCAGGACAGGGTGGGTTAAATTCACCCCTCCACTTT.

This clonotype has only a few counts. The chain joins TRBV7-9 to TRBJ1-2; unclear D gene. Germline V gene lookup returns CDR1 SEHNR and CDR2 FQNEAQ (reference sequence). This CDR3 contains 13 residues. The V end lost 3 bases, the J end lost 8 bases, and 13 bases lay between the germline ends. The DNA for the CDR3 is TGTGCCAGCAGCTTCTCCTTATTTGAAGGCTACACCTTC. Its translation is CASSFSLFEGYTF.

The genes are TRBV5-1 and TRBJ1-1; 8 positions match TRBD1. Germline V gives CDR1 SGHRS, CDR2 YFSETQ. The J segment lost 5 bases and the V segment lost 2 bases, leaving 8 bases of the junction unmatched. This CDR3 region has 15 residues. In nucleotides, the CDR3 is TGCGCCAGCAGCTTCCATGGACAGGGCGGGACTGAAGCTTTCTTT. Amino acids: CASSFHGQGGTEAFF.

Of note for this clonotype: A much larger clone sits a single nucleotide away, making a read error possible. The chain links TRBV18 to TRBJ2-7; 9 nucleotides line up with TRBD1. The CDR3 has 15 amino acids. Germline V gene data show CDR1 as KGHSH and CDR2 as LQKENI. Trimming at V came to 3 bases and at J to 6 bases, leaving 9 bases not matched to a gene. This CDR3 is CASSPVVQGAGEQYF. CDR3 coding DNA: TGTGCCAGCTCACCGGTCGTACAGGGGGCAGGCGAGCAGTACTTC. The entire variable domain, with the rest obtained from reference TRBV18 and TRBJ2-7, is as follows: NAGVMQNPRHLVRRRGQEARLRCSPMKGHSHVYWYRQLPEEGLKFMVYLQKENIIDESGMPKERFSAEFPKEGPSILRIQQVVRGDSAAYFCASSPVVQGAGEQYFGPGTRLTVT.

This sequence joins TRBV6-1 and TRBJ1-5; D is unresolved. Trimming took off 4 bases at V and 6 bases at J, with 13 bases between the two ends. CDR1 and CDR2 from the germline V gene are MNHNS and SASEGT. The CDR3 runs 14 residues. The CDR3 region is CASSAPGSAQPQHF. CDR3 nucleotides: TGTGCCAGCAGTGCTCCGGGGTCAGCTCAGCCCCAGCATTTT.

This rearrangement joins TRBV12-3 or TRBV12-4 to TRBJ1-6, with 7 bases lining up with TRBD1. Trimming cost V 5 bases and J 10 bases; bases outside gene matches: 8. CDR3 length: 14 residues. The CDR3 DNA is TGTGCCAGCAGTCTGGGACAGCCTGTCTCACCCCTCCACTTT. It encodes CASSLGQPVSPLHF.

V and J are TRBV6-5 and TRBJ2-7; D possibly matches TRBD1 or TRBD2 (5 bases each). The CDR3 consists of 13 residues. V dropped 5 bases and J dropped 5 bases, with 13 bases sitting between them. Germline V gene sequence: CDR1 MNHEY, CDR2 SVGAGI. This CDR3 reads CASSRDDTNEQYF. In DNA form, the CDR3 reads TGTGCCAGCAGTAGGGACGATACAAACGAGCAGTACTTC.

This clonotype was seen only a few times. This sequence joins TRBV6-5 and TRBJ1-2; no clear D. The CDR3 has 12 residues. Germline V gene lookup returns CDR1 MNHEY and CDR2 SVGAGI. V dropped 7 bases and J dropped 11 bases, with 17 bases sitting between them. The CDR3 spells CASTTGFDRYTF. CDR3 DNA sequence: TGTGCCAGCACGACGGGTTTTGATCGGTACACCTTC.

This clonotype was found once. The V gene is TRBV9, the J gene TRBJ1-1; D is perhaps TRBD1 (5 bases). Trimming took off 3 bases at V and 1 base at J, with 16 bases between the two ends. This CDR3 is built from 16 residues. From germline, CDR1 is SGDLS and CDR2 YYNGEE. The CDR3 region has the DNA TGTGCCAGCAGCGCACCGCGCAGGGTCGGGAACACTGAAGCTTTCTTT. It codes for CASSAPRRVGNTEAFF. Filled out from reference TRBV9 and TRBJ1-1, the complete variable domain reads DSGVTQTPKHLITATGQRVTLRCSPRSGDLSVYWYQQSLDQGLQFLIQYYNGEERAKGNILERFSAQQFPDLHSELNLSSLELGDSALYFCASSAPRRVGNTEAFFGQGTRLTVV.

This clonotype occurred a few times. CDR3 DNA sequence: TGTGCCAGTAGTATCCCGCCGGCCGCTGGCTATGGCTACACCTTC. Residues: CASSIPPAAGYGYTF. This sequence joins TRBV19 and TRBJ1-2; no definite D call. This CDR3 comprises 15 residues. The germline V gene has CDR1 LNHDA and CDR2 SQIVND (reference sequence). V was clipped by 3 bases and J by 4 bases, with 15 bases between them.

DNA for the CDR3: TGTGCCAGCAGCTTTCAACAGAGCTCCTACGAGCAGTACTTC. Amino acid sequence: CASSFQQSSYEQYF. The chain recombines TRBV5-6 with TRBJ2-7; D remains ambiguous. This CDR3 contains 14 residues. CDR1 is SGHDT, CDR2 YYEEEE, per germline. V was trimmed by 2 bases and J by 0 bases, leaving 9 bases between them.

This clonotype was counted between two and nine times. This chain links TRBV19 with TRBJ2-7; 11 bases are shared with TRBD2. V shed 6 bases and J 3 bases; nucleotides not matched to a gene: 7. This CDR3 contains 15 residues. The germline CDR1 and CDR2 sequences are LNHDA and SQIVND (reference sequence). CDR3 coding DNA: TGTGCCAGTAGCGTAACTAGCGGGAGTGGCTACGAGCAGTACTTC. As protein: CASSVTSGSGYEQYF.

The CDR3, as DNA: TGCAGCGTCGAGCGGGAGGGAAGTAATGAGCAGTTCTTC. It codes for CSVEREGSNEQFF. The V gene is TRBV29-1, the J gene TRBJ2-1; the match to TRBD2 covers 10 bases. J lost 7 bases, V lost 6 bases, and 6 bases had no gene match. Germline V gene data show CDR1 as SQVTM and CDR2 as ANQGSEA. The CDR3 totals 13 residues.

The chain recombines TRBV7-6 with TRBJ1-1; D remains ambiguous. Trimming cost V 1 base and J 5 bases, with 14 bases left between them. The CDR3 covers 15 residues. Germline V gene lookup returns CDR1 SGHVS and CDR2 FNYEAQ. CDR3 sequence: CASSLGAGGGTEAFF. In DNA, the CDR3 is TGTGCCAGCAGCTTAGGGGCAGGAGGAGGTACTGAAGCTTTCTTT.

A few counts support this clonotype. One end of the junction does not line up with germline, which may come from a read error. This chain links TRBV4-2 with TRBJ2-2; 10 bases fit TRBD2. CDR3 length: 15 amino acids. Germline values: CDR1 LGHNA, CDR2 YNFKEQ. DNA of the CDR3: TGTGCCAGCAGTCAAGAAATCAGCGGGGGGGTAAAGCTGTTTTTT. It specifies CASSQEISGGVKLFF.

The V and J genes are TRBV7-2 and TRBJ2-7; the D gene is possibly TRBD2 (6 bases). The CDR3 length is 15 residues. Germline lookup yields CDR1 SGHTA and CDR2 FQGNSA. V lost 0 bases to trimming and J lost 2 bases, with 11 bases between them. The CDR3 here is CASSLARGIPYEQYF. In DNA form, the CDR3 reads TGTGCCAGCAGCTTAGCGCGGGGTATCCCCTACGAGCAGTACTTC.

This clonotype has just a few counts. V usage is TRBV20-1 and J usage is TRBJ2-1, with 8 bases identical to TRBD2. The CDR3 runs to 18 residues. V lost 6 bases and J lost 0; bases outside the gene matches: 16. The germline V gene encodes CDR1 DFQATT and CDR2 SNEGSKA (reference sequence). The CDR3 DNA is TGCAGTGCATCCTCCGGGGGGGCTAGTGTGAGCTCCTACAATGAGCAGTTCTTC. As protein: CSASSGGASVSSYNEQFF.

The chain carries TRBV7-6 and TRBJ2-3, with D unresolved. V gave up 5 bases and J gave up 3 bases, with 18 bases separating them. The length of the CDR3 is 16 residues. Germline lookup yields CDR1 SGHVS and CDR2 FNYEAQ. The CDR3 loop is CASSTESEISTDTQYF. CDR3 nucleotide sequence: TGTGCCAGCAGCACGGAGTCGGAGATTTCAACAGATACGCAGTATTTT.

The CDR3 spells CASSLDRANYNEQFF. CDR3 nucleotides: TGTGCCAGCAGCTTAGACAGGGCCAACTACAATGAGCAGTTCTTC. The chain uses TRBV7-2 and TRBJ2-1; possibly TRBD1 for D (6 bases). Per the germline V gene, CDR1 is SGHTA and CDR2 is FQGNSA. This CDR3 comprises 15 residues. V was pared by 1 base and J by 3 bases, with 10 bases between.